The text below deals with one T cell receptor beta chain. This entry comes from a study of blood T cell repertoires in COVID-19. The wider study: The United States, Italy and Spain were the sources of the acute and convalescent COVID-19 samples. T cells, B-cell-depleted T cells, or PBMCs supplied cDNA or gDNA.

In the original analysis: It was from reference gene primer amplification that nucleated cell counts were estimated. The method was immunoSEQ multiplex PCR; TCRdb's version includes in-frame clones alone and lacks a portion of them. The V and J calls and clone size were taken over from that table, and D and trimming were inferred from the DNA. The sample lists about 68,000 clones, 88% occurring once. The CDR3 sequence is 14 residues long. Germline V lookup: CDR1 MDHEN, CDR2 SYDVKM. V was shortened by 5 bases and J by 2 bases, with 10 bases between the two germline ends. This clonotype originated in a human donor in a cohort sampled during active COVID-19. Sequenced material: peripheral blood. The rearrangement uses TRBV28 and TRBJ1-5; D perhaps matches TRBD1 (6 bases). CDR3 loop: CASSQGGGNQPQHF. As DNA, the CDR3 is TGTGCCAGCAGTCAAGGGGGGGGCAATCAGCCCCAGCATTTT.